This is a list of T cell receptor beta chains from one sample in a study of cytomegalovirus exposure and HLA in healthy donors. The table came from immunoSEQ multiplex PCR; TCRdb's copy has only in-frame clones and leaves some out. This table holds more than 110,000 clones, roughly 79% found once. The sample consisted of PBMCs. Source of these receptors: a man younger than 40 in good health and CMV-seropositive. Both conserved end residues are part of each CDR3. The D gene is left open where the match is weak. Rows give clone size only sometimes, using once, few, many, or a class for an expanded clone.

size	length	V	J	D	CDR3	DNA
.	17	TRBV4-1	TRBJ2-3	.	CASSQDLGTSFTDTQYF	TGCGCCAGCAGCCAAGATCTGGGCACCTCCTTCACAGATACGCAGTATTTT
.	14	TRBV7-9	TRBJ1-1	.	CASSLGYGNTEAFF	TGTGCCAGCAGCTTAGGGTACGGTAACACTGAAGCTTTCTTT
.	17	TRBV6-1	TRBJ2-7	TRBD2	CASSERKRLAGSYEQYF	TGTGCCAGCAGTGAGAGAAAAAGACTAGCGGGGTCCTACGAGCAGTACTTC
.	14	TRBV5-4	TRBJ1-6	TRBD1	CASSLDRGSSPLHF	TGTGCCAGCAGCTTGGACAGGGGCAGCTCACCCCTCCACTTT
.	15	TRBV6-5	TRBJ1-2	.	CASSYGGQGDYGYTF	TGTGCCAGCAGTTACGGGGGCCAGGGCGACTATGGCTACACCTTC
.	15	TRBV6-1	TRBJ1-2	.	CASSEAHSSNYGYTF	TGTGCCAGCAGTGAAGCTCACAGTTCTAACTATGGCTACACCTTC
once	15	TRBV5-1	TRBJ1-3	TRBD1	CASSLDRGIGNTIYF	TGCGCCAGCAGTCTAGACAGGGGAATTGGAAACACCATATATTTT
.	14	TRBV5-5	TRBJ2-5	.	CASSFGSEGETQYF	TGTGCCAGCAGCTTTGGTAGCGAAGGGGAGACCCAGTACTTC
.	10	TRBV29-1	TRBJ2-5	.	CSAKTETQYF	TGCAGCGCAAAGACTGAGACCCAGTACTTC
.	14	TRBV19	TRBJ1-5	TRBD1	CARQNRGHSRAQHF	TGTGCCAGGCAGAACAGGGGCCATTCCAGAGCCCAGCATTTT
.	16	TRBV7-8	TRBJ2-2	TRBD2	CASSSGTSGRTGELFF	TGTGCCAGCAGCTCCGGGACTAGCGGTCGGACCGGGGAGCTGTTTTTT
.	14	TRBV5-1	TRBJ2-5	.	CASSSKLAWGTQYF	TGCGCCAGCAGCTCGAAACTAGCCTGGGGGACCCAGTACTTC
.	18	TRBV28	TRBJ1-2	.	CASSSFPWVGEGDYGYTF	TGTGCCAGCAGTTCATTCCCCTGGGTAGGGGAGGGTGACTATGGCTACACCTTC
.	14	TRBV5-4	TRBJ2-7	.	CASSLDQGSREQYF	TGTGCCAGCAGCTTGGATCAGGGGTCCCGCGAGCAGTACTTC
.	17	TRBV11-2	TRBJ2-5	TRBD2	CASSTGTSGGPEETQYF	TGTGCCAGCAGCACCGGGACTAGCGGGGGCCCCGAAGAGACCCAGTACTTC
.	17	TRBV7-9	TRBJ1-1	TRBD1	CASSPGGTGSRNTKAFF	TGTGCCAGCTCCCCCGGAGGGACAGGGAGTAGGAACACTAAAGCTTTCTTT
.	17	TRBV2	TRBJ2-5	TRBD2	CASSSGLAGGPGETQYF	TGTGCCAGCAGTTCCGGACTAGCGGGGGGCCCCGGGGAGACCCAGTACTTC
few	14	TRBV7-6	TRBJ1-1	TRBD1	CASSFGQGYTEAFF	TGTGCCAGCAGCTTTGGACAGGGTTACACTGAAGCTTTCTTT
.	11	TRBV28	TRBJ1-1	.	CASNSPAEAFF	TGTGCCAGCAATAGCCCCGCTGAAGCTTTCTTT
once	12	TRBV28	TRBJ2-1	.	CASREQVNEQFF	TGTGCCAGCAGGGAACAGGTCAATGAGCAGTTCTTC
.	14	TRBV2	TRBJ2-7	TRBD1	CASSPGTVRGEQYF	TGTGCCAGCAGTCCGGGGACAGTAAGGGGCGAGCAGTACTTC
once	15	TRBV27	TRBJ2-1	.	CASSLSTIAYNEQFF	TGTGCCAGCAGTTTATCAACTATCGCCTACAATGAGCAGTTCTTC
.	14	TRBV5-1	TRBJ1-2	TRBD1	CASSLGTGIGGYTF	TGCGCCAGCAGCTTGGGGACAGGGATAGGAGGCTACACCTTC
.	20	TRBV9	TRBJ2-3	TRBD2	CASSVEGLAGVGGSTDTQYF	TGTGCCAGCAGCGTAGAAGGACTAGCGGGAGTGGGGGGCAGCACAGATACGCAGTATTTT
.	15	TRBV7-2	TRBJ2-5	TRBD2	CASSSQRGWEETQYF	TGTGCCAGCAGTTCTCAGCGGGGGTGGGAAGAGACCCAGTACTTC
.	14	TRBV25-1	TRBJ2-5	.	CASSEDRGVETQYF	TGTGCCAGCAGTGAGGACAGAGGGGTTGAGACCCAGTACTTC
.	16	TRBV4-1	TRBJ1-2	.	CASSQEEGVYSYGYTF	TGCGCCAGCAGCCAAGAGGAGGGTGTGTACAGCTATGGCTACACCTTC
.	15	TRBV7-2	TRBJ2-1	TRBD2	CASSEGGLAGNEQFF	TGTGCCAGCAGCGAGGGGGGACTAGCGGGAAATGAGCAGTTCTTC
.	15	TRBV14	TRBJ2-7	TRBD1	CASSQLAGGHYEQYF	TGTGCCAGCAGCCAATTAGCAGGGGGTCACTACGAGCAGTACTTC
.	19	TRBV4-2	TRBJ2-1	TRBD2	CASSQGGLAGGQSYNEQFF	TGTGCCAGCAGCCAAGGGGGGCTAGCGGGGGGCCAATCCTACAATGAGCAGTTCTTC
.	15	TRBV7-9	TRBJ2-3	.	CASSRGLAETDTQYF	TGTGCCAGCAGCCGCGGGTTAGCTGAGACAGATACGCAGTATTTT
.	15	TRBV30	TRBJ2-2	TRBD1	CAWEKGTGTTGELFF	TGTGCCTGGGAGAAAGGGACAGGGACCACCGGGGAGCTGTTTTTT
.	15	TRBV11-2	TRBJ2-1	TRBD1	CASSFDRDTYNEQFF	TGTGCCAGCAGCTTCGACAGGGATACATACAATGAGCAGTTCTTC
few	12	TRBV28	TRBJ2-7	.	CASSWAAYEQYF	TGTGCCAGCAGTTGGGCTGCCTACGAGCAGTACTTC
.	14	TRBV28	TRBJ1-5	TRBD1	CASSPGQGDQPQHF	TGTGCCAGCAGCCCGGGACAGGGGGATCAGCCCCAGCATTTT
.	13	TRBV30	TRBJ1-1	.	CAWTVDRGTEAFF	TGTGCCTGGACTGTAGACCGAGGGACTGAAGCTTTCTTT
.	13	TRBV27	TRBJ2-3	.	CASSFGSTDTQYF	TGTGCCAGCAGTTTCGGGAGCACAGATACGCAGTATTTT